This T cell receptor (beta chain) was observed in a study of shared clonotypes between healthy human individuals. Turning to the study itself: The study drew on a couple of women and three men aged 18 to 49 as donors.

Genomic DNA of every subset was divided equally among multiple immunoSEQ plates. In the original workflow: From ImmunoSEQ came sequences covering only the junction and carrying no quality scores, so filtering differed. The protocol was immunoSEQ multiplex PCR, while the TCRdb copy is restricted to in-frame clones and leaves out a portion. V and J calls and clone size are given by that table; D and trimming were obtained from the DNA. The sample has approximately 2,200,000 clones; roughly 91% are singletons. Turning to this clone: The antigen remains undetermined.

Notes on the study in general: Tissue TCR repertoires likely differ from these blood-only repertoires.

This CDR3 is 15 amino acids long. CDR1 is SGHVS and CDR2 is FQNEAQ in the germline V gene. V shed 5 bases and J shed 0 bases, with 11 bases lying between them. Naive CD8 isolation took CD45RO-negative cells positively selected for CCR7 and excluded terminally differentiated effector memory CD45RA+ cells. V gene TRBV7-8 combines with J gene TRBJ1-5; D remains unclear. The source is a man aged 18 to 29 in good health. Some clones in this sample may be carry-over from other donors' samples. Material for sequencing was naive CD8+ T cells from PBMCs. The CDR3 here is CASSPEGNSNQPQHF. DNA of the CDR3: TGTGCCAGCAGCCCAGAGGGAAATAGCAATCAGCCCCAGCATTTT. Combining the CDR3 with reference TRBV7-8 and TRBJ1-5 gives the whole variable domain GAGVSQSPRYKVAKRGQDVALRCDPISGHVSLFWYQQALGQGPEFLTYFQNEAQLDKSGLPSDRFFAERPEGSVSTLKIQRTQQEDSAVYLCASSPEGNSNQPQHFGDGTRLSIL.